This TCR beta chain was sequenced in a study of blood T cells in healthy people across ages. V was shortened by 3 bases and J by 4 bases, with 9 bases between the two germline ends. CDR3 length: 13 residues. The V gene's germline CDR1 is SGHVS and CDR2 FNYEAQ. Study-wide results and limits: TCR beta diversity was tightly associated with the proportion of naive T cells. Roughly linear age-related decline in beta diversity appeared, significant by age about 40.

With a J-beta primer mix and a sample-barcoded 5' primer, a second PCR ran 7 to 11 cycles. TCRdb recomputed calls from the 5' RACE reads with MiXCR, one row per CDR3 protein. The table records hundreds of thousands of distinct CDR3 sequences, more than 20% of them present only once. About this clonotype itself: The antigen remains unidentified.

The sequencing sample was made of blood. The sequence derives from a man between 65 and 85 years old in good health. The rearrangement links TRBV7-6 to TRBJ2-5; D is unclear. Here the CDR3 reads CASSFERVETQYF. The DNA for the CDR3 is TGTGCCAGCAGCTTTGAGAGAGTAGAGACCCAGTACTTC.